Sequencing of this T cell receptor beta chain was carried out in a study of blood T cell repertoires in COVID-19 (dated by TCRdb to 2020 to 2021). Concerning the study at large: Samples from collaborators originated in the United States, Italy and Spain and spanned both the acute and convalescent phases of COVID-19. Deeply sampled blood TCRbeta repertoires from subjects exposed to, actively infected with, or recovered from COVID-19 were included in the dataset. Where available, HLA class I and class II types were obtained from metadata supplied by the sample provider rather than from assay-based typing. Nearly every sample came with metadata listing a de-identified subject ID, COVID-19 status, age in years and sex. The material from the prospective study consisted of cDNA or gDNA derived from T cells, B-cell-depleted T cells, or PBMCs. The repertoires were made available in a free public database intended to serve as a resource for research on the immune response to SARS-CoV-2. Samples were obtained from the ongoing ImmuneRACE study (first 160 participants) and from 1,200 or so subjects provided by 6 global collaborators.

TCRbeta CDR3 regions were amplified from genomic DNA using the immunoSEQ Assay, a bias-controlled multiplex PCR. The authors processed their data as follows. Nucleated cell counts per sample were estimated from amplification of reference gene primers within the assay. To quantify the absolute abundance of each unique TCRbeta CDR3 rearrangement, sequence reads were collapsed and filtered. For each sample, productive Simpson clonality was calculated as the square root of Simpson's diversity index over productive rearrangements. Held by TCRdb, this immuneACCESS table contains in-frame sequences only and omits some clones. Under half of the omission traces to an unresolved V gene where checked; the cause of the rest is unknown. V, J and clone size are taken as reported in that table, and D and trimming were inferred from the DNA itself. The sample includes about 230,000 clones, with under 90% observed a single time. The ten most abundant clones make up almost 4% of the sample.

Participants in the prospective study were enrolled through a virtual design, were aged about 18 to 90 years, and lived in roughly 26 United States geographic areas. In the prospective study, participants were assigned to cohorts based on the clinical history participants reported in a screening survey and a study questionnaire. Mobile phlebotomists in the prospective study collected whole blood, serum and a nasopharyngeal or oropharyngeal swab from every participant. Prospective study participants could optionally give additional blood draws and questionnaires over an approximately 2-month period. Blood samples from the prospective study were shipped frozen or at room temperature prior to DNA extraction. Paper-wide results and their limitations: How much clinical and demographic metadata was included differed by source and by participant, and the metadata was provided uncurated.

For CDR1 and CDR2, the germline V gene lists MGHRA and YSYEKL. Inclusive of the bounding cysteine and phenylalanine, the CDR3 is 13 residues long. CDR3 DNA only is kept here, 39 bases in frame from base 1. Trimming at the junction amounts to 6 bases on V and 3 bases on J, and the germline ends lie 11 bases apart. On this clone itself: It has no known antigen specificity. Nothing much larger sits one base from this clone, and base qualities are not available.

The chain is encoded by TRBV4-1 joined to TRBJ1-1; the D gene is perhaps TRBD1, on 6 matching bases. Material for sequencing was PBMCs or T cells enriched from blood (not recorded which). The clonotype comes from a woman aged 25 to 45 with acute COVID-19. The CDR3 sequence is CASRNRVDTEAFF. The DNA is TGCGCCAGCAGAAACAGGGTTGACACTGAAGCTTTCTTT.